This entry features one T cell receptor beta chain sequence. These data belong to a study of PD-L1 blockade in urothelial cancer. On the study more broadly: Between 0 and 3 chemotherapy regimens preceded treatment for each patient.

Data came from immunoSEQ multiplex PCR; TCRdb stores just in-frame clones and leaves some out. The repertoire includes 85,000 to 100,000 clones, 85% to 95% of them detected once, and over 8.5% sits in the top ten. Per germline, CDR1 SGHAT and CDR2 FQDESV (reference sequence). The CDR3 has 14 amino acids. V was cut by 0 bases and J by 1 base, with 6 bases left in between. The receptor was isolated from a man aged 60 to 75 with urothelial cancer. The input for sequencing was PBMCs, taken around atezolizumab (anti-PD-L1) treatment. The chain employs TRBV11-1 and TRBJ1-1; D may be TRBD1 (5 bases). The CDR3 DNA is TGTGCCAGCAGCTTAGCAGGGGAGAACACTGAAGCTTTCTTT. This codes for CASSLAGENTEAFF.